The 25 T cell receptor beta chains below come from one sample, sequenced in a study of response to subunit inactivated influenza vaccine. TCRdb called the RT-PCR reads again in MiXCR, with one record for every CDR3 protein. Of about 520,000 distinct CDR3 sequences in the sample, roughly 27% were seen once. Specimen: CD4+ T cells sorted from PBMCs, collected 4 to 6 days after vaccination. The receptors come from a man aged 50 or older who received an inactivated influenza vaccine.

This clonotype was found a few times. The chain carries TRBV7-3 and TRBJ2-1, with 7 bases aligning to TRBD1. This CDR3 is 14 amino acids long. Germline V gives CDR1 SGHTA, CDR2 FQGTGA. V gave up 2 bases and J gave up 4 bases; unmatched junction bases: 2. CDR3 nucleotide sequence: TGTGCCAGCAGCTTAGACAGGGATTACAATGAGCAGTTCTTC. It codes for CASSLDRDYNEQFF.

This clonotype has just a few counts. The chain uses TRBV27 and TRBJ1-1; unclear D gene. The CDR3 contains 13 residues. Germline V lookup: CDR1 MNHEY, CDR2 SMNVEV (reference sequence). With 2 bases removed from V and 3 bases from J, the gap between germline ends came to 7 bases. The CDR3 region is CASSLNGYTEAFF. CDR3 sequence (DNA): TGTGCCAGCAGTTTAAACGGCTACACTGAAGCTTTCTTT.

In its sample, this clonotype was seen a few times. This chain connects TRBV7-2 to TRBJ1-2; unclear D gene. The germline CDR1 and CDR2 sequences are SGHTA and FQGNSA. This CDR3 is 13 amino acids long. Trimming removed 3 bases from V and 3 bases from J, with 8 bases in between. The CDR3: CASSFPEDYGYTF. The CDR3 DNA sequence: TGTGCCAGCAGCTTCCCGGAGGACTATGGCTACACCTTC.

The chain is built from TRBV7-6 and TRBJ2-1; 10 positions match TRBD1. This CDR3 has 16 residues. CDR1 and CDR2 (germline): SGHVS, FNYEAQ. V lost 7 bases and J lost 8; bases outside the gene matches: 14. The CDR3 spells CASNNSGTGVNDEQFF. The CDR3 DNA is TGTGCCAGCAACAATTCGGGGACAGGGGTTAACGATGAGCAGTTCTTC.

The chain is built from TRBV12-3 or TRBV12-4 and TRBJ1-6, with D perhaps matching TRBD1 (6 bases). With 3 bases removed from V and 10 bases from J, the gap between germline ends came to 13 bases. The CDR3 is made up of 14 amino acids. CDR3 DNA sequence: TGTGCCAGCAGTTTGGCAGGGGTCGAATCACCCCTCCACTTT. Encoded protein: CASSLAGVESPLHF.

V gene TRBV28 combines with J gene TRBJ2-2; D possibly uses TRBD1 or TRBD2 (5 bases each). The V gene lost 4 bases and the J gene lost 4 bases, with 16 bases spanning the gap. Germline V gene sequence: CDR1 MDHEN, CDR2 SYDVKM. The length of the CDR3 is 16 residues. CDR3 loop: CASSSPGRSFTGELFF. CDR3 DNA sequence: TGTGCCAGCAGTTCACCGGGACGGAGTTTCACCGGGGAGCTGTTTTTT.

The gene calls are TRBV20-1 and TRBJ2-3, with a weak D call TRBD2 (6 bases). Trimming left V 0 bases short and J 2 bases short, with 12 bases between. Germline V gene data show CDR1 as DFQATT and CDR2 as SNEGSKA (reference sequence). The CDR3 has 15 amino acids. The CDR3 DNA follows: TGCAGTGCTAGAGATGGGCTACTAGCCACAGATACGCAGTATTTT. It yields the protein CSARDGLLATDTQYF.

The chain's CDR3 is CAISESGGTSYNEQFF. The CDR3 DNA follows: TGTGCCATCAGTGAGTCAGGGGGTACGTCCTACAATGAGCAGTTCTTC. The J gene is TRBJ2-1, the V gene TRBV10-3; D is perhaps TRBD1 (6 bases). Germline V lookup: CDR1 ENHRY, CDR2 SYGVKD. V lost 0 bases and J lost 1, with 10 bases in between. The length of the CDR3 is 16 residues.

The CDR3 sequence is CSARAGGDALWAETQYF. The CDR3 DNA reads as TGCAGTGCTAGAGCGGGGGGGGACGCTCTATGGGCCGAGACCCAGTACTTC. The chain combines TRBV20-1 with TRBJ2-5, with 8 bases matching TRBD2. The CDR3 contains 17 residues. Germline CDR1 DFQATT, CDR2 SNEGSKA (reference sequence). V dropped 1 base and J dropped 5; count of bases not matched to a gene: 15.

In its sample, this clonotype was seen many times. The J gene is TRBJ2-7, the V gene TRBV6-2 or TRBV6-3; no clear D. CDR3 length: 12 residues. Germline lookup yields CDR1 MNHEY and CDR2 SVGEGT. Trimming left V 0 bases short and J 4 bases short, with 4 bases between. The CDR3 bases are TGTGCCAGCAGTTACTCGCGATACGAGCAGTACTTC. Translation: CASSYSRYEQYF.

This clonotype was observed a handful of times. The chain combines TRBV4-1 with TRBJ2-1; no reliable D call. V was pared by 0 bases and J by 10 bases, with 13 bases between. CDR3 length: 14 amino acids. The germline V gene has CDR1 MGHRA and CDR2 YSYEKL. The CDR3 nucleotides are TGCGCCAGCAGCCAAGAATCCTACCTACCAGAGCAGTTCTTC. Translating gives CASSQESYLPEQFF.

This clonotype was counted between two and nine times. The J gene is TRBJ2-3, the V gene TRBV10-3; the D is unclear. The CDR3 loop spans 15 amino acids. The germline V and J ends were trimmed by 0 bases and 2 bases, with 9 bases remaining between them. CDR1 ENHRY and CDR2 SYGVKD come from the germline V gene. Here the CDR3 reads CAISESAVVTDTQYF. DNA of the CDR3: TGTGCCATCAGTGAGTCAGCCGTTGTCACAGATACGCAGTATTTT.

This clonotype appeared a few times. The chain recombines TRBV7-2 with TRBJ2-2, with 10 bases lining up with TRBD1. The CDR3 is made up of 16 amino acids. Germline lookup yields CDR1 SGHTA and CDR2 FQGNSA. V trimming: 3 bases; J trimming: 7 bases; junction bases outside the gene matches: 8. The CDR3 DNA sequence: TGTGCCAGCAGCTTTCGACAGGGGGCAATGCGCGGGGAGCTGTTTTTT. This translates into CASSFRQGAMRGELFF.

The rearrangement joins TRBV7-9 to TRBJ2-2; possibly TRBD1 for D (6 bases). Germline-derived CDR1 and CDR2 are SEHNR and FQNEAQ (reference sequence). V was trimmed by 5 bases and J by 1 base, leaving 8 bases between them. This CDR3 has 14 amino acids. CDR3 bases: TGTGCCAGCAGCATACAGGGGAACACCGGGGAGCTGTTTTTT. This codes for CASSIQGNTGELFF.

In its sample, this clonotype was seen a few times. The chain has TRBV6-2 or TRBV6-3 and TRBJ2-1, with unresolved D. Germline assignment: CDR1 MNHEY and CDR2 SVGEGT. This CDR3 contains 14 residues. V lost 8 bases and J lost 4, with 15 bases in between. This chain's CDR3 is CASYETGRYNEQFF. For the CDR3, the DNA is TGTGCCAGCTATGAGACGGGTAGATACAATGAGCAGTTCTTC.

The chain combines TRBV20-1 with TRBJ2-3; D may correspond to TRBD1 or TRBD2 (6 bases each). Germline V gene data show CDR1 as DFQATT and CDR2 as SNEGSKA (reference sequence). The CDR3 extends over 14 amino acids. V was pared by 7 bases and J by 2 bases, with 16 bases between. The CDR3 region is CSGGTGAITDTQYF. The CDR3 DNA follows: TGCAGTGGTGGAACGGGGGCTATCACAGATACGCAGTATTTT.

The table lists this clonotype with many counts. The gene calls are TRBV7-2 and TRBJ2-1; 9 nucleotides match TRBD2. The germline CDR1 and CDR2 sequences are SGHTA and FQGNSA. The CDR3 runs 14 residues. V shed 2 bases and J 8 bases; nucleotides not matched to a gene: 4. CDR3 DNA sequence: TGTGCCAGCAGCTTACCGGGACTAGCATATGAGCAGTTCTTC. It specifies CASSLPGLAYEQFF.

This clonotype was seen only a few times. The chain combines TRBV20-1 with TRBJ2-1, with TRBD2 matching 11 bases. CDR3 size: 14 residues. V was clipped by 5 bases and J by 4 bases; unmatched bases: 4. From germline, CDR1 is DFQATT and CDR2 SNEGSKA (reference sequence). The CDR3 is CSAVAGGAYNEQFF. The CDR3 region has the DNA TGCAGTGCTGTAGCGGGGGGGGCTTACAATGAGCAGTTCTTC.

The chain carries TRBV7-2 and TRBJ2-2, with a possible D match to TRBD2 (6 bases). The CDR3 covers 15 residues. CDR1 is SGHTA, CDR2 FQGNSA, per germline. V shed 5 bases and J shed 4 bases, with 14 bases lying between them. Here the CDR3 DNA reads TGTGCCAGCAGCACCTCCGGGACTTCCACCGGGGAGCTGTTTTTT. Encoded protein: CASSTSGTSTGELFF.

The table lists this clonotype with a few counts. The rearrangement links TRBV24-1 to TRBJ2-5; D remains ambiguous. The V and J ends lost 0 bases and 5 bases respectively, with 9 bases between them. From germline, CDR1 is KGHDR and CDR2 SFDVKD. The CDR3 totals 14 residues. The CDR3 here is CATSDLRQTETQYF. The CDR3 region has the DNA TGTGCCACCAGTGATTTGCGGCAGACGGAGACCCAGTACTTC.

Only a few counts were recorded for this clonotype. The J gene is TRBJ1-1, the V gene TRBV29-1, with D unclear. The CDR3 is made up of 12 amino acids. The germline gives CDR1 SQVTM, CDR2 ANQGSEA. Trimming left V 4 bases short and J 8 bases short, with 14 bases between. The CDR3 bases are TGCAGCGTTGGGTCGATCTACGGGGAAGCTTTCTTT. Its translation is CSVGSIYGEAFF.

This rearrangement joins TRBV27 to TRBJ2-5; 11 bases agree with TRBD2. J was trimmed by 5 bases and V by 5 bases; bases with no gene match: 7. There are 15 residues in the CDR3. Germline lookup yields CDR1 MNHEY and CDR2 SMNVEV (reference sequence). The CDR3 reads CASSLTSGSFETQYF. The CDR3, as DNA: TGTGCCAGCAGTCTCACTAGCGGGAGTTTCGAGACCCAGTACTTC.

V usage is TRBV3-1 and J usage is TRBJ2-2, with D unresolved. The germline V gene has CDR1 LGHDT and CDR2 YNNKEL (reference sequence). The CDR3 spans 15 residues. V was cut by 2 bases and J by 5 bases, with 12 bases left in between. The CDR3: CASSQPGLGTGELFF. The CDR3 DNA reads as TGTGCCAGCAGCCAACCGGGTCTCGGGACCGGGGAGCTGTTTTTT.

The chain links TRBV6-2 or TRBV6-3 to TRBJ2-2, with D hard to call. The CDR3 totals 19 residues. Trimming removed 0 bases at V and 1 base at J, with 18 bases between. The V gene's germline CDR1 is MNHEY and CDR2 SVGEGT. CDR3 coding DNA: TGTGCCAGCAGTTACTCGTACCGGAACAGTGTTTGGAACACCGGGGAGCTGTTTTTT. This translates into CASSYSYRNSVWNTGELFF.

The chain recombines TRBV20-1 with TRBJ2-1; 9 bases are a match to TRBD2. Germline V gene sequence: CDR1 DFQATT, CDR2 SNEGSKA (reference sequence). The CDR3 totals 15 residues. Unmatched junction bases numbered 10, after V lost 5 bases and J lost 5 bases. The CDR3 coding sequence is TGCAGTGCTTCCGGGCAGTCTAGCGGGAACAATGAGCAGTTCTTC. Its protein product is CSASGQSSGNNEQFF.